Listed here are 26 T cell receptor beta chains from one sample, sequenced in a study of cytomegalovirus exposure and HLA in healthy donors (dated 2017 in TCRdb). Library generation was performed with the immunoSEQ multiplex PCR assay. For the multiplex PCR, a mixture combining 60 forward primers for TCR Vbeta segments and 13 reverse primers for TCR Jbeta segments was used. Entries here come from immuneACCESS through TCRdb and include only in-frame sequences with V and J called. Some clones fail to appear in such tables; in the studies checked, an unresolved V gene covers under half of the shortfall, and the cause of the remainder is unknown. A total of tens of thousands of clones appear in this sample, almost 80% of them only once. 6% of the sample goes to the ten largest clones. The sequenced sample consisted of PBMCs. The receptors derive from a female donor in good health and CMV-seronegative.

The sample holds a few counts of this clone. The rearrangement joins TRBV6-5 to TRBJ2-7; TRBD2 aligns across 7 bases. J was trimmed by 3 bases and V by 0 bases; bases with no gene match: 5. The CDR3 loop spans 15 amino acids. The V gene's germline CDR1 is MNHEY and CDR2 SVGAGI. The CDR3 DNA is TGTGCCAGCAGTTACTCACCGGGAGGAAACTACGAGCAGTACTTC. Amino acid sequence: CASSYSPGGNYEQYF.

This clone was seen a handful of times. The rearrangement links TRBV5-5 to TRBJ1-5; TRBD1 matches 7 bases. Germline CDR1 is SGHKS and CDR2 is YYEKEE (reference sequence). V shed 4 bases, J shed 1 base, and the junction held 5 bases outside the gene matches. CDR3 length: 15 amino acids. The CDR3 nucleotides read TGTGCCAGCAGCCCTGGACAGGCAAGCAATCAGCCCCAGCATTTT. Translated, it gives CASSPGQASNQPQHF.

The rearrangement uses TRBV28 and TRBJ2-5; 7 positions match TRBD1. The CDR3 runs to 16 residues. Per the germline V gene, CDR1 is MDHEN and CDR2 is SYDVKM. Trimming removed 5 bases from V and 3 bases from J; junction bases left unmatched: 12. The CDR3 DNA follows: TGTGCCAGCAGTGAATATGAACAGGGGCCTGAAGAGACCCAGTACTTC. This encodes CASSEYEQGPEETQYF.

The V gene is TRBV1, the J gene TRBJ2-7; the table calls TRBD2, which could not be checked here. TRBV1 is a pseudogene. The CDR3 is 14 residues long. CDR3 nucleotide sequence: TGCACCAGCAGCCAAGAAGGAACTAGAGAAGGTAAGTACTTC. Translation: CTSSQEGTREGKYF.

The gene calls are TRBV11-2 and TRBJ2-7, with TRBD1 identical over 9 bases. CDR3 size: 14 residues. Germline-derived CDR1 and CDR2 are SGHAT and FQNNGV. V gave up 1 base and J gave up 4 bases; unmatched junction bases: 2. CDR3: CASSLGTGVYEQYF. The CDR3 DNA reads TGTGCCAGCAGCTTAGGGACAGGGGTTTACGAGCAGTACTTC.

The chain combines TRBV7-2 with TRBJ2-1; D is perhaps TRBD1 (6 bases). V gave up 3 bases and J gave up 8 bases, with 8 bases separating them. Germline lookup yields CDR1 SGHTA and CDR2 FQGNSA. CDR3 length: 12 amino acids. The CDR3 protein is CASSFPGDEQFF. CDR3 nucleotides: TGTGCCAGCAGCTTCCCAGGGGATGAGCAGTTCTTC.

The chain uses TRBV4-1 and TRBJ2-2; 8 bases line up with TRBD1. Trimming took 4 bases from V and 4 from J; bases not matched to a gene: 8. The CDR3 is 16 amino acids. Germline CDR1 reads MGHRA; CDR2 reads YSYEKL. The CDR3 nucleotides are TGCGCCAGCAGCCCATCGGACAGGGCCTCCACCGGGGAGCTGTTTTTT. Protein product: CASSPSDRASTGELFF.

The chain employs TRBV6-5 and TRBJ2-7, with TRBD1 matching over 7 bases. The germline V gene encodes CDR1 MNHEY and CDR2 SVGAGI. The V segment lost 8 bases and the J segment 0 bases; nucleotides outside the gene matches: 1. The CDR3 has 12 residues. CDR3 residues: CASRDSSYEQYF. The CDR3 region has the DNA TGTGCCAGCCGGGACAGCTCCTACGAGCAGTACTTC.

The V and J genes are TRBV10-3 and TRBJ2-1; 10 bases line up with TRBD2. The CDR3 totals 17 residues. Germline lookup yields CDR1 ENHRY and CDR2 SYGVKD. With V trimmed by 3 bases and J by 7 bases, 12 bases remained unmatched. The DNA of the CDR3 is TGTGCCATCAGTGAAGGCGTGCGAGCGGGAGGGCCAAATGAGCAGTTCTTC. Its translation is CAISEGVRAGGPNEQFF.

The chain has TRBV4-3 and TRBJ1-6; D is ambiguous. The ends were cut back, 2 bases at V and 0 bases at J, with 5 bases in the middle. Germline V gene sequence: CDR1 LGHNA, CDR2 YSLEER. CDR3 length: 15 amino acids. The CDR3 region is CASSQYSSYNSPLHF. CDR3 coding DNA: TGCGCCAGCAGCCAATACAGCTCCTATAATTCACCCCTCCACTTT.

The chain combines TRBV19 with TRBJ2-7; no clear D gene. Trimming removed 3 bases at V and 2 bases at J, with 8 bases between. The germline CDR1 and CDR2 sequences are LNHDA and SQIVND (reference sequence). The CDR3 consists of 13 residues. Here the CDR3 reads CASSIDSPYEQYF. CDR3 DNA: TGTGCCAGTAGTATCGATAGTCCCTACGAGCAGTACTTC.

The rearrangement uses TRBV30 and TRBJ2-5; 7 bases agree with TRBD1. CDR1 and CDR2 (germline): GTSNPN, SVGIG (reference sequence). The CDR3 has 14 residues. The J segment lost 2 bases and the V segment lost 5 bases, leaving 8 bases of the junction unmatched. The CDR3 here is CAWGRDSGQETQYF. The CDR3 DNA reads as TGTGCCTGGGGCCGGGACAGTGGGCAAGAGACCCAGTACTTC.

This rearrangement joins TRBV19 to TRBJ2-7, with 11 bases that match TRBD2. CDR1 is LNHDA, CDR2 SQIVND, per germline (reference sequence). Trimming at V came to 5 bases and at J to 3 bases, leaving 9 bases not matched to a gene. The CDR3 is 16 amino acids. The CDR3 nucleotides read TGTGCCAGTAGTCTCGGGACTAGCGGAGGAGTCTACGAGCAGTACTTC. It codes for CASSLGTSGGVYEQYF.

This sequence joins TRBV15 and TRBJ1-1; D might be TRBD1 (6 bases). The CDR3 contains 15 residues. CDR1 is LNHNV, CDR2 YYDKDF, per germline (reference sequence). V was pared by 0 bases and J by 3 bases, with 11 bases between. The CDR3 nucleotides are TGTGCCACCAGCAGAGATAAAGCAGGGGACACTGAAGCTTTCTTT. Amino acids: CATSRDKAGDTEAFF.

A word on this clone: One junction end does not reproduce the germline sequence, and a read error may be involved. This chain joins TRBV2 and TRBJ1-2, with 10 bases lining up with TRBD1. There are 14 residues in the CDR3. Germline CDR1 SNHLY, CDR2 FYNNEI. The CDR3 protein is CASRDRGLGYGYTF. CDR3 coding DNA: TGTGCCAGCCGTGACAGGGGGCTAGGCTATGGCTACACCTTC.

The rearrangement joins TRBV6-5 to TRBJ1-1; no definite D call. V lost 5 bases and J lost 1, with 8 bases in between. The CDR3 has 13 residues. The germline CDR1 and CDR2 sequences are MNHEY and SVGAGI. The CDR3 sequence is CASSPSSNTEAFF. The CDR3 coding sequence is TGTGCCAGCAGTCCTTCTTCGAACACTGAAGCTTTCTTT.

The chain's CDR3 is CASSVTSGEQYF. CDR3 DNA sequence: TGTGCCAGCAGCGTCACGTCGGGGGAGCAGTACTTC. The rearrangement links TRBV9 to TRBJ2-7, with D maybe TRBD2 (5 bases). The V gene lost 2 bases and the J gene lost 7 bases, with 10 bases spanning the gap. The CDR3 loop spans 12 amino acids. The germline gives CDR1 SGDLS, CDR2 YYNGEE.

The table lists this clone with a count of one. V and J are TRBV6-5 and TRBJ1-5; D perhaps matches TRBD1 (5 bases). Looked up from germline, CDR1 is MNHEY and CDR2 is SVGAGI. The CDR3 covers 15 residues. The ends were cut back, 8 bases at V and 2 bases at J, with 16 bases in the middle. The CDR3 DNA follows: TGTGCCAGCGGTTCGGCAGGGCATGGCAATCAGCCCCAGCATTTT. Amino acid sequence: CASGSAGHGNQPQHF.

The chain carries TRBV6-5 and TRBJ1-5, with D unresolved. The CDR3 spans 12 residues. The V end was cut by 5 bases, the J end by 3 bases, with 5 bases between. The germline gives CDR1 MNHEY, CDR2 SVGAGI. CDR3: CASSGPNQPQHF. The DNA of the CDR3 is TGTGCCAGCAGTGGCCCCAATCAGCCCCAGCATTTT.

This rearrangement joins TRBV4-2 to TRBJ2-7; weak D call: TRBD1 (5 bases). In germline, CDR1 is LGHNA, CDR2 YNFKEQ. The CDR3 has 14 amino acids. The V end lost 0 bases, the J end lost 3 bases, and 9 bases lay between the germline ends. In DNA, the CDR3 is TGTGCCAGCAGCCAAGATCCACAGGTCTACGAGCAGTACTTC. Protein product: CASSQDPQVYEQYF.

This rearrangement joins TRBV5-1 to TRBJ2-1; D remains unclear. With 2 bases removed from V and 0 bases from J, the gap between germline ends came to 6 bases. CDR3 length equals 14 residues. CDR1 is SGHRS and CDR2 is YFSETQ in the germline V gene. The CDR3 nucleotides are TGCGCCAGCAGCTTCCAGGACTCCTACAATGAGCAGTTCTTC. It codes for CASSFQDSYNEQFF.

The chain has TRBV5-1 and TRBJ2-7; 11 bases fit TRBD1. This CDR3 is 15 amino acids long. CDR1 is SGHRS and CDR2 is YFSETQ in the germline V gene. The V segment lost 3 bases and the J segment 4 bases; nucleotides outside the gene matches: 6. The CDR3 loop reads CASSYTGTGGYEQYF. CDR3 nucleotides: TGCGCCAGCAGCTATACCGGGACAGGGGGATACGAGCAGTACTTC.

A few counts support this clone. J is TRBJ2-7 and V is TRBV4-2; 10 positions agree with TRBD1. V trimming: 0 bases; J trimming: 0 bases; junction bases outside the gene matches: 5. Germline CDR1 is LGHNA and CDR2 is YNFKEQ. The CDR3 spans 17 residues. As DNA, the CDR3 is TGTGCCAGCAGCCAAGACCCGACAGGGGGCGGCTCCTACGAGCAGTACTTC. Protein sequence: CASSQDPTGGGSYEQYF.

The V call is TRBV18, the J call TRBJ2-2; no clear D gene. Germline-derived CDR1 and CDR2 are KGHSH and LQKENI. The germline V and J ends were trimmed by 6 bases and 6 bases, with 14 bases remaining between them. This CDR3 contains 14 residues. This CDR3 is CASSPLPRSGELFF. The CDR3 DNA follows: TGTGCCAGCTCGCCCCTTCCCCGGTCCGGGGAGCTGTTTTTT.

The rearrangement uses TRBV5-4 and TRBJ1-1; tentative D call: TRBD1 (5 bases). The V end was cut by 4 bases, the J end by 7 bases, with 11 bases between. Germline values: CDR1 SGHNT, CDR2 YYREEE (reference sequence). The CDR3 has 12 amino acids. In DNA form, the CDR3 reads TGTGCCAGCAGCAGCAGGGAAAATGAAGCTTTCTTT. This translates into CASSSRENEAFF. Full variable domain (rest looked up from reference TRBV5-4 and TRBJ1-1): ETGVTQSPTHLIKTRGQQVTLRCSSQSGHNTVSWYQQALGQGPQFIFQYYREEENGRGNFPPRFSGLQFPNYSSELNVNALELDDSALYLCASSSRENEAFFGQGTRLTVV.

This clone was recorded only once. J is TRBJ1-2 and V is TRBV7-2; 7 positions match TRBD1. The germline gives CDR1 SGHTA, CDR2 FQGNSA. This CDR3 spans 13 amino acids. V lost 5 bases to trimming and J lost 6 bases; unmatched junction nucleotides: 6. In DNA, the CDR3 is TGTGCCAGCAGCCCAGCAGACAGGGATGGCTACACCTTC. Its protein product is CASSPADRDGYTF.